This T cell receptor (beta chain) appears in the sequencing data of a study of human T cells and chemical hapten exposure. About the research overall: Alopecia universalis, totalis or areata was present in patients who were mostly female.

Germline lookup yields CDR1 SGHDT and CDR2 YYEEEE. CDR3 length: 16 amino acids. With 0 bases clipped from V and 2 bases from J, the junction kept 3 bases outside the gene matches. This clonotype was detected many times. A single record per CDR3 protein comes from TCRdb applying MiXCR to the RACE reads. This table has under 450,000 distinct CDR3 sequences, more than 4.5% appearing once. Time point described: patch test 1, 2 weeks after DPC sensitization. This sample's treatment: therapeutic diphenylcyclopropenone sensitization with weekly scalp DPC. This chain connects TRBV5-6 to TRBJ1-5, with 9 bases lining up with TRBD1. The TCR comes from a woman aged 45 to 65 with alopecia areata. Some clones in this sample may be carry-over from other donors' samples. The sample consisted of whole blood, taken in connection with sensitization to the hapten diphenylcyclopropenone (DPC). The CDR3 sequence: CASSLGRTGGNQPQHF. CDR3 bases: TGTGCCAGCAGCTTGGGTAGGACAGGGGGCAATCAGCCCCAGCATTTT. The full variable domain, rest sourced from reference TRBV5-6 and TRBJ1-5, is DAGVTQSPTHLIKTRGQQVTLRCSPKSGHDTVSWYQQALGQGPQFIFQYYEEEERQRGNFPDRFSGHQFPNYSSELNVNALLLGDSALYLCASSLGRTGGNQPQHFGDGTRLSIL.